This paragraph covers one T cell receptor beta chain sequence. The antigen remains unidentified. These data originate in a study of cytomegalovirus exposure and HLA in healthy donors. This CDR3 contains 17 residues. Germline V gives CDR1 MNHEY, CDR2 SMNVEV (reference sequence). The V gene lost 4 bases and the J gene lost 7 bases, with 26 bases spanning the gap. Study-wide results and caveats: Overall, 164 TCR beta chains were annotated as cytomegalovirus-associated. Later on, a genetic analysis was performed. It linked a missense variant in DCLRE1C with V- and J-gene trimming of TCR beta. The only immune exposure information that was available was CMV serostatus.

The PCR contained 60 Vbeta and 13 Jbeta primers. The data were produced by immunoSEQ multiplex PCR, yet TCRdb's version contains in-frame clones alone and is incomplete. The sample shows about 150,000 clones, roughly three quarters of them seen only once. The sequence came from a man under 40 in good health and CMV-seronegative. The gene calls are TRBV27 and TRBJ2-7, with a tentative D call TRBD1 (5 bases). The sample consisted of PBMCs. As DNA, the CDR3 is TGTGCCAGCAGTTCCGGAAATTCGGTGCAGGGAATCTGGGAGCAGTACTTC. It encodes CASSSGNSVQGIWEQYF.